Listed below are T cell receptor beta chains from one sample, sequenced in a study of blood T cell repertoires in COVID-19. Sequencing was performed with immunoSEQ multiplex PCR; in TCRdb, only in-frame clones are kept and a portion is missing. The repertoire has about 58,000 clones, more than 85% of them found once; the top ten carry around 7.4%. The sequenced material came from peripheral blood. Every receptor here comes from a human donor with active COVID-19. The donor label of this sample is uncertain. The CDR3 runs from the conserved cysteine through the conserved F or W. Each record gives: clone size, D gene, V gene, J gene, CDR3 DNA, CDR3 protein. D genes are given only for firm matches. The size field is filled for only some rows; it gives once, few, many or a size class.

-	TRBD2	TRBV24-1	TRBJ2-7	TGTGCCACCAGTGATCCCGGACTAGCGGGAGGTGGCGAGCAGTACTTC	CATSDPGLAGGGEQYF
-	-	TRBV7-9	TRBJ2-1	TGTGCCAGCAGGGAGGGGAACTCCTACAATGAGCAGTTCTTC	CASREGNSYNEQFF
once	-	TRBV7-9	TRBJ1-6	TGTGCCAGCAGACCTGACAGCGCACCCCTCCACTTT	CASRPDSAPLHF
-	-	TRBV6-5	TRBJ1-2	TGTGCCAGCACTCTGACACGTAGCTATGGCTACACCTTC	CASTLTRSYGYTF
-	TRBD1	TRBV18	TRBJ1-1	TGTGCCAGCTCACCACCATCAGGGGGCAAGGCTTTCTTT	CASSPPSGGKAFF
-	TRBD2	TRBV2	TRBJ2-7	TGTGCCAGCAGGCGGGGGGCGGTCGAGCAGTACTTC	CASRRGAVEQYF
-	-	TRBV7-8	TRBJ2-7	TGTGCCAGCAGCCCCCACCGGGGTCGCCCCTACGAGCAGTACTTC	CASSPHRGRPYEQYF
-	TRBD2	TRBV10-2	TRBJ2-3	TGCGCCAGCAGCTGGACTAGCGGGATAGATACGCAGTATTTT	CASSWTSGIDTQYF
once	TRBD1	TRBV6-4	TRBJ1-4	TGTGCCAGTGCTCGGGACAGTAATGAAAAACTGTTTTTT	CASARDSNEKLFF
once	-	TRBV7-2	TRBJ1-2	TGTGCCAGCAGCTCCCGGCCCGCAGGGCACTATGGCTACACCTTC	CASSSRPAGHYGYTF
-	-	TRBV6-5	TRBJ1-6	TGTGCCAGCCAAGGAGCCCCGGATTCACCCCTCCACTTT	CASQGAPDSPLHF
-	-	TRBV18	TRBJ2-7	TGTGCCAGCTCACCAAGGGGGAAGGGCGACTACGAGCAGTACTTC	CASSPRGKGDYEQYF
-	-	TRBV2	TRBJ1-3	TGTGCCAGCAGTGAACGGGGCTCTGGAAACACCATATATTTT	CASSERGSGNTIYF
-	TRBD2	TRBV10-3	TRBJ2-7	TGTGCCATCAGCGGGACTAGCGGGAGTTACGAGCAGTACTTC	CAISGTSGSYEQYF
-	TRBD2	TRBV15	TRBJ2-7	TGTGCCACCAGCAGAGCCTCAGCGGGGGTGTACGAGCAGTACTTC	CATSRASAGVYEQYF
-	-	TRBV7-9	TRBJ1-4	TGTGCCAGCAGCTTAGCGGCTCGACAGGTTGATGTTCTGTTTTTT	CASSLAARQVDVLFF
-	TRBD2	TRBV7-3	TRBJ2-1	TGTGCCAGCAGCTCTGAGCGGGAAGGCGAGCAGTTCTTC	CASSSEREGEQFF
few	TRBD1	TRBV6-4	TRBJ2-2	TGTGCCAGCAGCGCCAAACTCAGGGGGTGGAACACCGGGGAGCTGTTTTTT	CASSAKLRGWNTGELFF
few	TRBD2	TRBV7-2	TRBJ2-1	TGTGCCAGCAGCTTAAGGGGCGGGAGTGGGTCCTACAATGAGCAGTTCTTC	CASSLRGGSGSYNEQFF
-	-	TRBV4-3	TRBJ2-3	TGCGCCAGCAGCCAGTACAGGACAGCCGATACGCAGTATTTT	CASSQYRTADTQYF
-	-	TRBV10-3	TRBJ1-3	TGTGCCATCAGTCCACGGACTCAATCCTCTGGAAACACCATATATTTT	CAISPRTQSSGNTIYF
once	-	TRBV11-2	TRBJ1-3	TGTGCCAGCTCGACGGAGATTGGAAACACCATATATTTT	CASSTEIGNTIYF
-	-	TRBV28	TRBJ2-1	TGTGCCAGCAGTCTCGGACAGAAGGAGCAGTTCTTC	CASSLGQKEQFF
-	-	TRBV27	TRBJ2-7	TGTGCCAGCAGTCTAAGAGTGGGCGGGATCTCCTACGAGCAGTACTTC	CASSLRVGGISYEQYF
-	-	TRBV9	TRBJ2-2	TGTGCCAGCAGCGTCGGGAGCGGGAACACCGGGGAGCTGTTTTTT	CASSVGSGNTGELFF
medium-sized	TRBD1	TRBV18	TRBJ1-4	TGTGCCAGCTCACACTGGGACAGTTCTGAAAAACTGTTTTTT	CASSHWDSSEKLFF
-	-	TRBV14	TRBJ1-1	TGTGCCAGCAGCCAAGAGTTTACGGGGGGGGCTTTCTTT	CASSQEFTGGAFF